One and the same sample provided the 4 T cell receptor beta chains below, sequenced in a study of CD8 T cells in Susac syndrome. When the RNA was reverse transcribed, random hexamers were used with an input of about 0.45 to 1 ug. One entry per CDR3 protein results from TCRdb running MiXCR on the immunoSEQ multiplex PCR reads. The repertoire consists of 100,000 to 150,000 distinct CDR3 sequences, with over 85% occurring once and the leading ten covering less than 0.25%. The sequenced sample was CD8+ T cells from PBMCs. The receptors were gathered from a human donor with Susac syndrome.

The chain has TRBV7-8 and TRBJ2-7; 7 bases match TRBD1. V shed 4 bases and J 5 bases; nucleotides not matched to a gene: 11. The CDR3 has 15 amino acids. CDR1 SGHVS and CDR2 FQNEAQ come from the germline V gene. The CDR3 nucleotides are TGTGCCAGCAGCTCGTACCGGACAGGCGGCCACGAGCAGTACTTC. It encodes CASSSYRTGGHEQYF.

The rearrangement links TRBV7-9 to TRBJ1-2, with 9 nucleotides matching TRBD1. This CDR3 is built from 15 residues. The germline V gene encodes CDR1 SEHNR and CDR2 FQNEAQ (reference sequence). J was trimmed by 1 base and V by 8 bases; bases with no gene match: 8. In DNA form, the CDR3 reads TGTGCCAGCGGGGGAACAGGGGGCGGTAACTATGGCTACACCTTC. As protein: CASGGTGGGNYGYTF.

The chain joins TRBV30 to TRBJ2-1; TRBD1 aligns across 9 bases. This CDR3 has 15 amino acids. Trimming removed 4 bases from V and 4 bases from J; junction bases left unmatched: 8. The V gene's germline CDR1 is GTSNPN and CDR2 SVGIG (reference sequence). CDR3 in amino acids: CAWTSGQGGYNEQFF. The CDR3 DNA reads TGTGCCTGGACCTCGGGACAGGGTGGGTACAATGAGCAGTTCTTC.

The rearrangement uses TRBV20-1 and TRBJ1-2; TRBD1 matches at 7 bases. Per germline, CDR1 DFQATT and CDR2 SNEGSKA (reference sequence). This CDR3 has 15 amino acids. The trim removed 0 bases at V and 2 bases at J, leaving 6 bases unmatched. This CDR3 is CSARDTAGGNYGYTF. In DNA, the CDR3 is TGCAGTGCTAGAGATACTGCAGGGGGGAACTATGGCTACACCTTC.